This note documents a single T cell receptor beta chain sequence. Generated by immunoSEQ multiplex PCR, the TCRdb table keeps only in-frame clones and is missing some. This table has some 230,000 clones, 75% to 90% appearing once. This record comes from a study of blood T cell repertoires in COVID-19. Study in general: Specimens from acute and convalescent COVID-19 originated in the United States, Italy and Spain.

Followed over time, Seattle patients had been enrolled while infection was active. J was trimmed by 9 bases and V by 6 bases; bases with no gene match: 11. The CDR3 extends over 15 amino acids. From germline, CDR1 is MNHEY and CDR2 SVGAGI. The V call is TRBV6-5, the J call TRBJ2-5; TRBD2 aligns across 12 bases. Input material: peripheral blood. This receptor was obtained from a woman aged 80 or older with COVID-19, enrolled during active disease. The CDR3 region has the DNA TGTGCCAGCAGGCCCGGACTAGCGGGGTTATTGGCCCAGTACTTC. Its protein is CASRPGLAGLLAQYF.